This T cell receptor beta chain was obtained from a study of blood T cell repertoires in COVID-19. Overall study context: Material from acute and convalescent COVID-19 was sourced from the United States, Italy and Spain.

The J segment lost 5 bases and the V segment lost 5 bases, leaving 5 bases of the junction unmatched. The CDR3 runs to 14 residues. The germline V gene encodes CDR1 SEHNR and CDR2 FQNEAQ (reference sequence). Methods used by the authors: Amplifying reference gene primers gave estimates of nucleated cell counts. TCRdb keeps only in-frame clones here, not all; method: immunoSEQ multiplex PCR. V and J calls plus clone size are reproduced from that table; the DNA served to infer D and trimming. The sample shows approximately 300,000 clones, roughly 90% of them seen only once. J is TRBJ2-4 and V is TRBV7-9, with TRBD1 matching over 8 bases. Sequenced material: PBMCs or T cells enriched from blood (not recorded which). The sequence was obtained from a woman between 25 and 40 years old who had been exposed to COVID-19. CDR3 loop: CASSPGTGENIQYF. CDR3 in DNA: TGTGCCAGCAGCCCAGGGACAGGAGAAAACATTCAGTACTTC.